This TCR beta chain was captured in a study of vaccination and CD4 T cells after COVID-19 (dated 2022 in TCRdb). The study in broad terms: Every convalescent patient had a positive nasal swab PCR test for SARS-CoV-2, with mild disease in eight to ten patients and severe disease in one. The convalescent cohort comprised six males and four females, including two Hispanic individuals, seven Caucasians, two Asians and one multiracial person. Two doses of either the Pfizer-BioNTech BNT162b2 vaccine (n=8) or the Moderna mRNA-1273 vaccine (n=2) were administered to participants. Post-COVID blood samples from convalescent patients were collected a median of approximately 93 days after diagnosis, with a range of 35 to 161 days. The time from the second vaccine dose to post-vaccine blood sampling had a median of roughly 70 days and ranged from about 12 to 241 days. Overlapping spike peptide pools from SARS-CoV-2 and from the common cold coronaviruses HCoV-NL63, HCoV-OC43 and HCoV-229E were used as culture stimuli. As controls, cultures received a CEFX viral epitope pool (the positive control), an HIV-1 Nef peptide pool (the negative control), or no peptide at all. In about 11 COVID-19 convalescent patients and a few infection-naive healthy vaccine recipients, the spike-specific CD4+ TCR repertoire before mRNA vaccination was compared with the repertoire after mRNA vaccination. The paper as a whole reports these results and caveats: Relatively few convalescent patients were included in the study, and early timepoints after natural infection were not analyzed. The median number of SARS-CoV-2-reactive clonotypes rose from 20 to 25 after infection to 38 after vaccination, but the change was not significant. Of the vaccine-specific clones in convalescent patients, 304 of 307, or nearly all, reacted only to SARS-CoV-2 spike and did not cross-react with common cold coronaviruses. Among the post-vaccine SARS-CoV-2-reactive clones in convalescent patients, a median 86.3% showed up only after vaccination, which suggests vaccine-specific priming.

Germline trimming: 3 bases from V, 6 bases from J; junction bases outside gene matches: 11. There are 16 amino acids in the CDR3, from cysteine to phenylalanine inclusive. Only the CDR3 portion is preserved as DNA: 48 bases, with reading frame beginning at the first base. For CDR1 and CDR2, the germline V gene (reference sequence) lists SEHNR and FQNEAQ. Library method: PCR. DNA from cultured CD4+ T cells underwent TCR sequencing with the Oncomine TCR Beta short-read assay at the Johns Hopkins FTIC core. The QIAamp micro DNA kit was used to extract genomic DNA from the cultured CD4+ T cells. Oncomine TCR Beta libraries from cultured CD4+ T cells were pooled with unique dual indexes and sequenced on an Illumina iSeq 100. Concerning the study's data processing: Non-productive sequences were removed, and CDR3s not starting with C, not ending with F or W, or shorter than 7 amino acids were discarded. The MANAFEST web application was used to identify antigen-specific clonotypes by comparing peptide-stimulated wells against reference wells and other culture wells. To be called positive, a clone needed an FDR below 0.05, an odds ratio above 5, and a productive frequency above 0.1% in at least two of three replicate wells. Clonotypes that were significantly expanded in both SARS-CoV-2 spike wells and at least one common cold coronavirus spike condition were defined as cross-reactive. CDR3 homology was assessed with Levenshtein distances (stringdist) and unrooted phylogenetic trees (ape) in R version 3.6.1. TCRdb reprocessed the public reads (quality trimming at Q25 with fastp, clone calling with MiXCR) and kept in-frame beta chains. Here each entry gathers all rows of one CDR3 protein and keeps the most common genes and DNA. TCRdb, rather than the study authors, made the V and J calls. The table for this sample lists 8,500 to 13,000 distinct CDR3 sequences; 50% to 70% of them were counted only once. Of the sample, under 25% is held by the ten largest clones.

The treatment or condition tag for this specimen amounts to: roughly ten-day PBMC culture with coronavirus spike peptide pools or control peptides (ViraFEST assay). The ViraFEST assay, used in the study, expanded antigen-specific T cells with peptide pools and then identified the expanded clonotypes through TCR sequencing. The convalescent patients' positive SARS-CoV-2 PCR tests fell between March and December 2020, which was before the Alpha, Beta and Delta variants emerged in the United States. Each well held approximately 2 million PBMCs cultured in IMDM containing around 5% human AB serum and around 10 IU/ml IL-2, with 9 to 10 ug/ml peptide pools added. On days 3 and 7, half of the culture medium was replaced with fresh IL-2-containing medium. After 10 to 11 days of culture, CD4+ T cells were isolated by negative selection using the EasySep CD4+ T cell isolation kit. PBMCs were separated from whole blood using Ficoll-Paque Plus gradient centrifugation and then either used fresh or cryopreserved at -140C. Each culture condition was generally run in triplicate wells.

Note on this clonotype: It has no known antigen specificity. It has no much larger one-base neighbor in the sample; base qualities were not kept.

The sequenced sample was CD4+ T cells from blood, cultured in vitro. The sequence was collected from a human donor who had recovered from COVID-19. This chain joins TRBV7-9 to TRBJ2-3, and TRBD2 aligns with 8 junction nucleotides. The DNA reads TGTGCCAGCAGCTTTAAAGCGGGGGCTAAGGGGGATACGCAGTATTTT. This gives the protein CASSFKAGAKGDTQYF.